This entry lists 24 T cell receptor beta chains sequenced from one sample in a study of shared T cell receptors in the human thymus. The protocol was immunoSEQ multiplex PCR, while the TCRdb copy is restricted to in-frame clones and leaves out a portion. The sample carries approximately 400,000 clones, about 95% recorded once. Material: thymocytes. The receptors shown here come from a human donor.

This sequence joins TRBV6-6 and TRBJ2-4; 9 nucleotides match TRBD2. This CDR3 is 14 amino acids long. Trimming took 9 bases from V and 5 from J; bases not matched to a gene: 8. Germline V lookup: CDR1 MNHNY, CDR2 SVGAGI (reference sequence). CDR3 coding DNA: TGTGCCAGACTCCGGCGGGGGGGGCAAAACATTCAGTACTTC. Amino acids: CARLRRGGQNIQYF.

This rearrangement joins TRBV5-8 to TRBJ2-1; 11 bases are a match to TRBD2. The germline V gene has CDR1 SGHTS and CDR2 YDEGEE. This CDR3 is built from 15 residues. Trimming cost V 4 bases and J 5 bases; bases outside gene matches: 5. In DNA form, the CDR3 reads TGTGCCAGCAGCGATGGACTAGCGGGCCACAATGAGCAGTTCTTC. This encodes CASSDGLAGHNEQFF.

This clone has just one count. CDR3 nucleotide sequence: TGTGCCAGCAGCCCCGTTATAAGGCGGGATGGAGGGACGCAGTATTTT. Translating gives CASSPVIRRDGGTQYF. The chain is built from TRBV7-8 and TRBJ2-3, with a possible D match to TRBD2 (6 bases). The CDR3 contains 16 residues. V was pared by 5 bases and J by 9 bases, with 24 bases between. Germline V gene data show CDR1 as SGHVS and CDR2 as FQNEAQ.

J is TRBJ1-5 and V is TRBV7-2; 9 bases align to TRBD1. In germline, CDR1 is SGHTA, CDR2 FQGNSA. V gave up 5 bases and J gave up 5 bases; unmatched junction bases: 7. The CDR3 consists of 15 residues. For the CDR3, the DNA is TGTGCCAGCAGCCCAGACAGGGGGATTGATCAGCCCCAGCATTTT. It translates to CASSPDRGIDQPQHF. Full variable domain (rest looked up from reference TRBV7-2 and TRBJ1-5): GAGVSQSPSNKVTEKGKDVELRCDPISGHTALYWYRQSLGQGLEFLIYFQGNSAPDKSGLPSDRFSAERTGGSVSTLTIQRTQQEDSAVYLCASSPDRGIDQPQHFGDGTRLSIL.

The chain is built from TRBV5-1 and TRBJ2-1, with 8 bases matching TRBD2. Unmatched junction bases numbered 9, after V lost 4 bases and J lost 12 bases. Germline assignment: CDR1 SGHRS and CDR2 YFSETQ. This CDR3 spans 13 amino acids. CDR3 in amino acids: CASSPLSGGAQFF. DNA of the CDR3: TGCGCCAGCAGCCCCCTTTCCGGGGGGGCGCAGTTCTTC.

The chain links TRBV5-1 to TRBJ1-1; TRBD1 might be the D (5 bases). Trimming stripped 2 bases from V and 1 base from J, with 24 bases between. The germline gives CDR1 SGHRS, CDR2 YFSETQ. This CDR3 contains 19 residues. The CDR3 loop is CASSFGFVAGTSGNTEAFF. As DNA, the CDR3 is TGCGCCAGCAGCTTTGGTTTTGTAGCGGGGACGTCGGGGAACACTGAAGCTTTCTTT.

J is TRBJ1-3 and V is TRBV5-6, with no clear D. The CDR3 spans 14 residues. Trimming pared 4 bases from V and 2 bases from J, leaving 10 bases between. The V gene's germline CDR1 is SGHDT and CDR2 YYEEEE. The CDR3 loop is CASSGSGTGNTIYF. The CDR3 bases are TGTGCCAGCAGCGGTAGCGGAACTGGAAACACCATATATTTT.

The chain combines TRBV13 with TRBJ2-1; 14 bases align to TRBD2. CDR1 and CDR2 (germline): PRHDT, FYEKMQ (reference sequence). Trimming removed 5 bases from V and 8 bases from J; junction bases left unmatched: 5. The CDR3 loop spans 15 amino acids. CDR3 residues: CASSPGLAGAHEQFF. Written as DNA, the CDR3 is TGTGCCAGCAGCCCGGGACTAGCGGGGGCCCATGAGCAGTTCTTC.

This chain connects TRBV5-6 to TRBJ2-3; 8 nucleotides match TRBD2. V was clipped by 3 bases and J by 7 bases; unmatched bases: 7. CDR3 length equals 14 residues. CDR1 is SGHDT and CDR2 is YYEEEE in the germline V gene. CDR3 protein: CASSSGLEGNTQYF. Here the CDR3 DNA reads TGTGCCAGCAGCTCGGGACTAGAGGGAAATACGCAGTATTTT.

On this clone itself: One end of the junction does not line up with germline, which may come from a read error. The chain carries TRBV20-1 and TRBJ2-1, with no clear D. The CDR3 has 11 residues. The germline CDR1 and CDR2 sequences are DFQATT and SNEGSKA (reference sequence). DNA for the CDR3: TGCAGTGCCCCCCTCTACGATGAGCAGTTCTTC. Its protein is CSAPLYDEQFF.

The chain is built from TRBV4-1 and TRBJ2-1; the D gene is possibly TRBD1 (6 bases). Germline values: CDR1 MGHRA, CDR2 YSYEKL. The CDR3 is made up of 14 amino acids. V was cut by 4 bases and J by 10 bases, with 17 bases left in between. CDR3 residues: CASSPQGPREEQFF. The CDR3 nucleotides are TGCGCCAGCAGCCCCCAGGGGCCAAGAGAGGAGCAGTTCTTC.

DNA of the CDR3: TGCAGCGTCGCCATGGATACCCCGGGGACTAGCGGGAGACCGTCCTACGAGCAGTACTTC. Translated: CSVAMDTPGTSGRPSYEQYF. The chain joins TRBV29-1 to TRBJ2-7; 14 bases are shared with TRBD2. The CDR3 spans 20 residues. Per germline, CDR1 SQVTM and CDR2 ANQGSEA. The V and J ends lost 6 bases and 1 base, in that order; junction bases with no gene match: 20.

The rearrangement joins TRBV6-6 to TRBJ2-1; 12 bases align to TRBD1. V trimming: 6 bases; J trimming: 6 bases; junction bases outside the gene matches: 9. The V gene's germline CDR1 is MNHNY and CDR2 SVGAGI (reference sequence). The CDR3 is made up of 16 amino acids. CDR3 sequence reads: CASSRGQGAIPNEQFF. As DNA, the CDR3 is TGTGCCAGCAGCCGGGGACAGGGGGCGATTCCCAATGAGCAGTTCTTC.

The genes are TRBV10-3 and TRBJ1-5; D might be TRBD1 (5 bases). CDR1 ENHRY and CDR2 SYGVKD come from the germline V gene. V was pared by 4 bases and J by 9 bases, with 25 bases between. The CDR3 is 17 residues long. The CDR3 region is CAISALFQGGSLWPQHF. The CDR3 DNA reads TGTGCCATCAGTGCTTTATTTCAGGGAGGGTCCCTGTGGCCCCAGCATTTT.

The chain links TRBV7-8 to TRBJ2-1; 10 bases agree with TRBD1. This CDR3 is built from 18 residues. Germline trimming cut 1 base from V and 3 bases from J; bases unmatched to any gene: 9. The germline V gene encodes CDR1 SGHVS and CDR2 FQNEAQ. CDR3 in amino acids: CASSLVGTGVGRYNEQFF. In DNA, the CDR3 is TGTGCCAGCAGCTTAGTCGGGACAGGGGTAGGTCGCTACAATGAGCAGTTCTTC.

V usage is TRBV15 and J usage is TRBJ2-7; TRBD1 matches at 9 bases. The CDR3 sequence is 23 residues long. With V trimmed by 1 base and J by 4 bases, 29 bases remained unmatched. Germline assignment: CDR1 LNHNV and CDR2 YYDKDF (reference sequence). CDR3 bases: TGTGCCACCAGCAGAGTTCGTGGGGACAGGGTGACTACTAAGGTCCTTCGGGATTACGAGCAGTACTTC. Encoded protein: CATSRVRGDRVTTKVLRDYEQYF.

This clone appeared once. V gene TRBV29-1 combines with J gene TRBJ2-7, with D possibly being TRBD1 (5 bases). V was clipped by 5 bases and J by 0 bases, with 11 bases between them. The CDR3 covers 13 residues. Germline V gives CDR1 SQVTM, CDR2 ANQGSEA. CDR3 coding DNA: TGCAGCGTTACCTGGGGCTCCTCCTACGAGCAGTACTTC. This translates into CSVTWGSSYEQYF.

The chain employs TRBV5-1 and TRBJ2-1; a weak D match, TRBD2 (5 bases). The germline CDR1 and CDR2 sequences are SGHRS and YFSETQ. V lost 4 bases, J lost 8 bases, and 16 bases lay in between. The CDR3 contains 14 residues. The CDR3 here is CASSRDSEGYEQFF. The CDR3 DNA reads as TGCGCCAGCAGCCGGGATAGCGAGGGATATGAGCAGTTCTTC. The full variable domain, with the rest looked up from reference TRBV5-1 and TRBJ2-1, is KAGVTQTPRYLIKTRGQQVTLSCSPISGHRSVSWYQQTPGQGLQFLFEYFSETQRNKGNFPGRFSGRQFSNSRSEMNVSTLELGDSALYLCASSRDSEGYEQFFGPGTRLTVL.

The J gene is TRBJ2-3, the V gene TRBV19; D not resolved. CDR3 size: 13 residues. Germline V lookup: CDR1 LNHDA, CDR2 SQIVND (reference sequence). The V end was cut by 3 bases, the J end by 7 bases, with 11 bases between. The CDR3 reads CASSMLAPNTQYF. The CDR3 nucleotides are TGTGCCAGTAGTATGCTGGCCCCCAATACGCAGTATTTT.

CDR3 residues: CASSYDGTSQETQYF. DNA of the CDR3: TGTGCCAGCAGTTACGACGGGACAAGTCAAGAGACCCAGTACTTC. The rearrangement joins TRBV6-5 to TRBJ2-5; D may be TRBD1 (6 bases). The V and J ends lost 2 bases and 2 bases respectively, with 12 bases between them. This CDR3 has 15 amino acids. CDR1 is MNHEY, CDR2 SVGAGI, per germline.

The chain links TRBV29-1 to TRBJ2-3; TRBD2 matches at 12 bases. J lost 1 base, V lost 4 bases, and 3 bases had no gene match. Germline loops: CDR1 SQVTM, CDR2 ANQGSEA. The CDR3 runs to 15 residues. Here the CDR3 reads CSVAGTSGRTDTQYF. The CDR3 DNA reads TGCAGCGTTGCAGGGACTAGCGGGCGCACAGATACGCAGTATTTT.

The V call is TRBV6-5, the J call TRBJ1-1; TRBD1 might be the D (5 bases). The CDR3 spans 15 residues. V was cut by 8 bases and J by 6 bases, with 22 bases left in between. Germline V CDR1 and CDR2: MNHEY, SVGAGI. The CDR3 DNA sequence: TGTGCCAGCTCTCCCACTTTTATACAGGTTCCTGAAGCTTTCTTT. Encoded protein: CASSPTFIQVPEAFF.

The chain carries TRBV27 and TRBJ2-7, with 8 bases identical to TRBD2. The CDR3 runs 17 residues. CDR1 and CDR2 from the germline V gene are MNHEY and SMNVEV (reference sequence). The V and J ends lost 0 bases and 7 bases, in that order; junction bases with no gene match: 14. This CDR3 is CASSLSSGTRDSQEQYF. The CDR3 bases are TGTGCCAGCAGTTTATCCTCCGGGACTAGGGATTCTCAAGAGCAGTACTTC.

V usage is TRBV27 and J usage is TRBJ1-6; D is perhaps TRBD1 (6 bases). This CDR3 is 15 amino acids long. Germline CDR1 is MNHEY and CDR2 is SMNVEV (reference sequence). V was pared by 4 bases and J by 6 bases, with 13 bases between. CDR3 nucleotides: TGTGCCAGCAGTTATTCGGGGGCCTCTAATTCACCCCTCCACTTT. The encoded protein is CASSYSGASNSPLHF.